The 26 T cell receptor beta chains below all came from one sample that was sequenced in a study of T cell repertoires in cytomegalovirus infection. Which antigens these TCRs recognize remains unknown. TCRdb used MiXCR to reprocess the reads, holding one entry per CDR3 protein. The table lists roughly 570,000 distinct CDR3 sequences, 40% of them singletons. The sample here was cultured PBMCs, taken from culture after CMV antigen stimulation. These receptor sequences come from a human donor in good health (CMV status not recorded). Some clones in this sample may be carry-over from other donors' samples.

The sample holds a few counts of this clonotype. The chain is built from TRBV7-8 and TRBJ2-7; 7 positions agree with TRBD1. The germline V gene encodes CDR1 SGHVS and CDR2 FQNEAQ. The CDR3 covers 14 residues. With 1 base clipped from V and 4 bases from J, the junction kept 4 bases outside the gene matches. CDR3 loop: CASSLGGDRYEQYF. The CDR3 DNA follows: TGTGCCAGCAGCTTAGGAGGGGACAGATACGAGCAGTACTTC.

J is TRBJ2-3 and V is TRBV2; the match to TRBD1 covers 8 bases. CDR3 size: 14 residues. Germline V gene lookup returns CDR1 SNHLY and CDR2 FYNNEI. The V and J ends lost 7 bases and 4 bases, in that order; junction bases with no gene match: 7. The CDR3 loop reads CASTLDRVADTQYF. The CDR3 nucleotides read TGTGCCAGCACCCTGGACAGGGTCGCAGATACGCAGTATTTT.

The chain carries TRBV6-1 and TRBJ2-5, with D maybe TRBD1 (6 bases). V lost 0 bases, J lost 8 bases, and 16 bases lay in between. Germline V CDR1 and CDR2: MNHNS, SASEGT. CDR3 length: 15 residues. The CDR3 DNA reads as TGTGCCAGCAGTGAAGCTCACGGGACACTGGTTACCCAGTACTTC. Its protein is CASSEAHGTLVTQYF.

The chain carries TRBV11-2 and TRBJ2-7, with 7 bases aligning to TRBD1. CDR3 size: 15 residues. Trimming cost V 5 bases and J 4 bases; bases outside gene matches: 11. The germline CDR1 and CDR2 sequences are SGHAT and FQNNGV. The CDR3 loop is CASSPTGQATYEQYF. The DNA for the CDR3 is TGTGCCAGCAGCCCGACCGGACAGGCGACTTACGAGCAGTACTTC.

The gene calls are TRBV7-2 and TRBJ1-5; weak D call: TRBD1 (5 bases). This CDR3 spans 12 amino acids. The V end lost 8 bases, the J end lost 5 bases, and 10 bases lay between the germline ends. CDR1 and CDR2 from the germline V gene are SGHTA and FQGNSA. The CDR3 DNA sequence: TGTGCCAGCGGTGGGGGATATCAGCCCCAGCATTTT. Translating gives CASGGGYQPQHF.

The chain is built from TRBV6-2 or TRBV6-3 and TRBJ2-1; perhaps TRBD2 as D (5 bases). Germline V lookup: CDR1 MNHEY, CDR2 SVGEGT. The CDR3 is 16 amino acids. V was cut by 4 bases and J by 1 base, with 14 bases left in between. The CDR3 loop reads CASSLRTEVSYNEQFF. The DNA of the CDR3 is TGTGCCAGCAGTTTACGGACGGAGGTATCCTACAATGAGCAGTTCTTC.

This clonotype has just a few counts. CDR3 amino acids: CAVGTDPSPGELFF. The CDR3 DNA is TGTGCCGTCGGCACAGACCCCTCACCCGGGGAGCTGTTTTTT. The gene calls are TRBV10-3 and TRBJ2-2; D remains ambiguous. CDR1 ENHRY and CDR2 SYGVKD come from the germline V gene. This CDR3 spans 14 amino acids. V was cut by 11 bases and J by 6 bases, with 19 bases left in between.

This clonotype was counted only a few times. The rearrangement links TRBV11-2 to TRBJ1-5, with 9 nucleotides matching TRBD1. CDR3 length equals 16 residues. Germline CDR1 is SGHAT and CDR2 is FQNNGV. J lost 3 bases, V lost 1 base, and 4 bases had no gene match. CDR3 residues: CASSLGTGADNQPQHF. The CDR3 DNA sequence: TGTGCCAGCAGCTTAGGGACAGGGGCCGACAATCAGCCCCAGCATTTT.

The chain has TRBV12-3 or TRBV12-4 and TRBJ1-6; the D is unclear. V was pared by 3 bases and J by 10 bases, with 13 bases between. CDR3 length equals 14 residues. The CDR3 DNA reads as TGTGCCAGCAGTTTCAGGACTGGGGTATCACCCCTCCACTTT. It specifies CASSFRTGVSPLHF.

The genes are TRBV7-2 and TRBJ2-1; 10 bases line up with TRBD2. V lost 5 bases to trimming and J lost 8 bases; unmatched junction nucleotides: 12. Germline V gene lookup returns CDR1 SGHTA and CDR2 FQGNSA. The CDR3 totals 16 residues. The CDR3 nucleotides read TGTGCCAGCAGCCGGACTAGCGGTTTGGACGAGGATGAGCAGTTCTTC. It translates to CASSRTSGLDEDEQFF. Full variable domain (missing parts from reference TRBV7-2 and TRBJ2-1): GAGVSQSPSNKVTEKGKDVELRCDPISGHTALYWYRQSLGQGLEFLIYFQGNSAPDKSGLPSDRFSAERTGGSVSTLTIQRTQQEDSAVYLCASSRTSGLDEDEQFFGPGTRLTVL.

CDR3 sequence reads: CASSPRGGSDTQYF. The DNA of the CDR3 is TGTGCCAGCAGCCCCCGCGGGGGCTCAGATACGCAGTATTTT. The J gene is TRBJ2-3, the V gene TRBV3-1; TRBD2 might be the D (7 bases). The V gene's germline CDR1 is LGHDT and CDR2 YNNKEL (reference sequence). The CDR3 has 14 residues. The V and J ends lost 4 bases and 4 bases respectively, with 12 bases between them.

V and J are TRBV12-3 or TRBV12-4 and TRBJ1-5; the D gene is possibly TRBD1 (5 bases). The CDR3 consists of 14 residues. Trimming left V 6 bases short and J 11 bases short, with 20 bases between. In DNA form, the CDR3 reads TGTGCCAGCAGCCGAGGACACCCAAGTGAAGCCCAGCATTTT. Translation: CASSRGHPSEAQHF.

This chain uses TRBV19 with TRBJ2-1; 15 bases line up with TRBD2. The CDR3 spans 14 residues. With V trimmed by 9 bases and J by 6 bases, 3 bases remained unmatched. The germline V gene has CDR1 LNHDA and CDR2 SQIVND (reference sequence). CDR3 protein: CARRTSGRANEQFF. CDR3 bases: TGTGCCAGAAGGACTAGCGGGAGGGCCAATGAGCAGTTCTTC.

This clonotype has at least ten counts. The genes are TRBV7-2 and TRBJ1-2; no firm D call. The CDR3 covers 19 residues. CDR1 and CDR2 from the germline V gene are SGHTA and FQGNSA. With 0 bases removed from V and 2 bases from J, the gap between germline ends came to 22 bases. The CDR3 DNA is TGTGCCAGCAGCTTAGCCCACGGCGCGGTGAGACGTTTGAACTATGGCTACACCTTC. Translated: CASSLAHGAVRRLNYGYTF. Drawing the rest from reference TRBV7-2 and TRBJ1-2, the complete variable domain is GAGVSQSPSNKVTEKGKDVELRCDPISGHTALYWYRQSLGQGLEFLIYFQGNSAPDKSGLPSDRFSAERTGGSVSTLTIQRTQQEDSAVYLCASSLAHGAVRRLNYGYTFGSGTRLTVV.

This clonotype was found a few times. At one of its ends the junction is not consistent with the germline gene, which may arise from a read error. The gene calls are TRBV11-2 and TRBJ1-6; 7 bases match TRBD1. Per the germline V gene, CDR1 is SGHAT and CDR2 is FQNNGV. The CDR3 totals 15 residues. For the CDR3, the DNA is TGTGCCAGCAGCATGGACAGGACTTATAGTTCACCCCTCCACTTT. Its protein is CASSMDRTYSSPLHF.

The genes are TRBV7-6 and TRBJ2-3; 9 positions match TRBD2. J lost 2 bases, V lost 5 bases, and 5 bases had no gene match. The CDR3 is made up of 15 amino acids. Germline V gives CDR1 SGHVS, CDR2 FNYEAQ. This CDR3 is CASSPSGDITDTQYF. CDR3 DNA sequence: TGTGCCAGCAGCCCTAGCGGGGATATCACAGATACGCAGTATTTT.

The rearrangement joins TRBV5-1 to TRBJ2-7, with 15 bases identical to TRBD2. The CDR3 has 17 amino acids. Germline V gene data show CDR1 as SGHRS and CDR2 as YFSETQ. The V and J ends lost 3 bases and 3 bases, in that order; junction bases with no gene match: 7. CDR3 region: CASSSTGLAGGHYEQYF. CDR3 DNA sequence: TGCGCCAGCAGCTCCACGGGACTAGCGGGAGGCCACTACGAGCAGTACTTC.

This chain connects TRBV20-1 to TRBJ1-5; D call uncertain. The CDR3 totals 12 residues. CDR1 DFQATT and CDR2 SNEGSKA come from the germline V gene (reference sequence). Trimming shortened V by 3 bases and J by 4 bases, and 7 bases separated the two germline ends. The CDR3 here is CSASWSNQPQHF. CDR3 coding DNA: TGCAGTGCTAGTTGGTCAAATCAGCCCCAGCATTTT.

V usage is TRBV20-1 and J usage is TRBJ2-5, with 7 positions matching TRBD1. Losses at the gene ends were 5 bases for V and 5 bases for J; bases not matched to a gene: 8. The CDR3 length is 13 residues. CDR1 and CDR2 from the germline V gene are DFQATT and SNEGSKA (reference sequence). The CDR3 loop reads CSAEQGRGETQYF. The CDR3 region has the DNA TGCAGTGCTGAACAGGGGAGAGGGGAGACCCAGTACTTC.

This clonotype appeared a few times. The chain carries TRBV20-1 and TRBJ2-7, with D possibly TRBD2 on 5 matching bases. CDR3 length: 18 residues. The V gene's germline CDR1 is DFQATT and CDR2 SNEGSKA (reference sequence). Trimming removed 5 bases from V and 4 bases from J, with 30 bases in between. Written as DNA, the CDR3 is TGCAGTGCTGAGGCCGGGAACACCCACAAATTGTTAAAGTACGAGCAGTACTTC. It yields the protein CSAEAGNTHKLLKYEQYF.

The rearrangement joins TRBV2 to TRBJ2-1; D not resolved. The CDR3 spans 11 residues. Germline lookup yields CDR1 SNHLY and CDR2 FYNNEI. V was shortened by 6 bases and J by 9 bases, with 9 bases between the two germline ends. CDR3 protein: CASRYAVEQFF. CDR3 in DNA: TGTGCCAGCAGGTATGCAGTTGAGCAGTTCTTC.

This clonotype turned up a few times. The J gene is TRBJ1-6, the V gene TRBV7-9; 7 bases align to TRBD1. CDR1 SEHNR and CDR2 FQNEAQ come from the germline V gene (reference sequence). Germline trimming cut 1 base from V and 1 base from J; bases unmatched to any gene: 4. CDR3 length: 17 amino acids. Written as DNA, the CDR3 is TGTGCCAGCAGCTTAGGACAGGGAGGATCCTATAATTCACCCCTCCACTTT. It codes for CASSLGQGGSYNSPLHF.

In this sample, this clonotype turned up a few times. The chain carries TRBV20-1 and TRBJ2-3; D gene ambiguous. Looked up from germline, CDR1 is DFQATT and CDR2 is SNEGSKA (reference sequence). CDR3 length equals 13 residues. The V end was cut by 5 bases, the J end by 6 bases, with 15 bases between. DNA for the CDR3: TGCAGTGCTCCAATGCGGCACGAGGATACGCAGTATTTT. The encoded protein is CSAPMRHEDTQYF.

The CDR3 DNA follows: TGTGCCAGCAGCAAGGGGCAGACCTACGAGCAGTACTTC. It specifies CASSKGQTYEQYF. V usage is TRBV7-2 and J usage is TRBJ2-7; maybe TRBD1 (5 bases). V gave up 5 bases and J gave up 2 bases, with 10 bases separating them. Per germline, CDR1 SGHTA and CDR2 FQGNSA. CDR3 length: 13 residues.

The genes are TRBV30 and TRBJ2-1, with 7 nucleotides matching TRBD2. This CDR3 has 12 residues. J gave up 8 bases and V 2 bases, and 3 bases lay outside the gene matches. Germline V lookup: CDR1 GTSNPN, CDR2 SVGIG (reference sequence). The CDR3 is CAWSRGVYEQFF. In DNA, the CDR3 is TGTGCCTGGAGTCGGGGGGTTTATGAGCAGTTCTTC. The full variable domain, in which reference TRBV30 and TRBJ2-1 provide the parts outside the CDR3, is SQTIHQWPATLVQPVGSPLSLECTVEGTSNPNLYWYRQAAGRGLQLLFYSVGIGQISSEVPQNLSASRPQDRQFILSSKKLLLSDSGFYLCAWSRGVYEQFFGPGTRLTVL.

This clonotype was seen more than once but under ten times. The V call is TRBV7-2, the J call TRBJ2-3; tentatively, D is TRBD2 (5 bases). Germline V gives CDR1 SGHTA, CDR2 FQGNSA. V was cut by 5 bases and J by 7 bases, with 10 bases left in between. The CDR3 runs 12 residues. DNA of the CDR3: TGTGCCAGCAGCCCAGGAGGAAATACGCAGTATTTT. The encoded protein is CASSPGGNTQYF.